Below, 23 T cell receptor beta chains from the same sample are listed, as sequenced in a study of cytomegalovirus exposure and HLA in healthy donors. Primers included in the PCR were 60 Vbeta and 13 Jbeta primers. Libraries were prepared by immunoSEQ multiplex PCR; TCRdb keeps only in-frame clonotypes and omits some of them. The data contain some 170,000 clones, approximately 78% of them singletons. Sequencing input: PBMCs. These receptors came from a girl aged 2 to 10 in good health and CMV-seropositive.

This clone was counted a few times. The chain links TRBV7-6 to TRBJ2-7; a possible D gene is TRBD2 (5 bases). The CDR3 length is 13 residues. Germline V CDR1 and CDR2: SGHVS, FNYEAQ. V lost 3 bases and J lost 0, with 6 bases in between. The CDR3, as DNA: TGTGCCAGCAGCTTTGGGAGCTCCTACGAGCAGTACTTC. Its translation is CASSFGSSYEQYF.

This clone was seen a handful of times. The chain uses TRBV4-1 and TRBJ2-1; 11 nucleotides agree with TRBD2. CDR1 is MGHRA, CDR2 YSYEKL, per germline. The CDR3 has 15 residues. V lost 3 bases, J lost 7 bases, and 5 bases stayed unmatched. The DNA for the CDR3 is TGCGCCAGCAGCCAGACTAGCGGGGTCCGGAATGAGCAGTTCTTC. Its protein is CASSQTSGVRNEQFF.

The chain uses TRBV28 and TRBJ2-1; 10 bases line up with TRBD2. The V segment lost 5 bases and the J segment 7 bases; nucleotides outside the gene matches: 5. Germline CDR1 reads MDHEN; CDR2 reads SYDVKM. CDR3 length equals 14 residues. The CDR3 nucleotides read TGTGCCAGCAGTCTAGCGGGAGTGGGTAATGAGCAGTTCTTC. Translating it yields CASSLAGVGNEQFF. Together with reference TRBV28 and TRBJ2-1, the CDR3 gives the full variable domain: DVKVTQSSRYLVKRTGEKVFLECVQDMDHENMFWYRQDPGLGLRLIYFSYDVKMKEKGDIPEGYSVSREKKERFSLILESASTNQTSMYLCASSLAGVGNEQFFGPGTRLTVL.

This clone was detected once. The chain is built from TRBV25-1 and TRBJ1-1; 7 nucleotides agree with TRBD1. V was clipped by 0 bases and J by 3 bases; unmatched bases: 1. This CDR3 has 14 amino acids. Germline V gene data show CDR1 as MGHDK and CDR2 as SYGVNS. Here the CDR3 reads CASSEYGTDTEAFF. The CDR3 nucleotides are TGTGCCAGCAGTGAATATGGGACAGACACTGAAGCTTTCTTT. Together with reference TRBV25-1 and TRBJ1-1, the CDR3 gives the full variable domain: EADIYQTPRYLVIGTGKKITLECSQTMGHDKMYWYQQDPGMELHLIHYSYGVNSTEKGDLSSESTVSRIRTEHFPLTLESARPSHTSQYLCASSEYGTDTEAFFGQGTRLTVV.

The genes are TRBV7-9 and TRBJ1-1; D might be TRBD1 (6 bases). The germline CDR1 and CDR2 sequences are SEHNR and FQNEAQ (reference sequence). The CDR3 consists of 15 residues. V lost 5 bases and J 6 bases, leaving 19 bases between the germline ends. The CDR3 protein is CASSHEGHWSPEAFF. The CDR3 DNA reads TGTGCCAGCAGCCACGAGGGACACTGGAGTCCTGAAGCTTTCTTT.

The V gene is TRBV7-9, the J gene TRBJ1-3; D remains ambiguous. There are 17 residues in the CDR3. The germline V gene encodes CDR1 SEHNR and CDR2 FQNEAQ (reference sequence). V shed 7 bases and J shed 4 bases, with 23 bases lying between them. CDR3 sequence (DNA): TGTGCCAGCACGCTCTTCCGGGAGGGAAAGTCCGGAAACACCATATATTTT. As protein: CASTLFREGKSGNTIYF.

DNA for the CDR3: TGTGCCAGCACCCCGGGACTAGCGGATGCAGATACGCAGTATTTT. It encodes CASTPGLADADTQYF. V and J are TRBV27 and TRBJ2-3; 11 bases map to TRBD2. J gave up 4 bases and V 7 bases, and 7 bases lay outside the gene matches. This CDR3 region has 15 residues. Germline V gene lookup returns CDR1 MNHEY and CDR2 SMNVEV (reference sequence).

The chain couples TRBV28 to TRBJ2-6, with a tentative D call TRBD2 (5 bases). From germline, CDR1 is MDHEN and CDR2 SYDVKM. CDR3 length: 18 amino acids. The V end lost 6 bases, the J end lost 2 bases, and 20 bases lay between the germline ends. The CDR3 loop reads CASRGLAGLRTGANVLTF. The CDR3, as DNA: TGTGCCAGCAGGGGCTTGGCAGGACTCCGGACTGGGGCCAACGTCCTGACTTTC.

The CDR3 is CAWKYSSGVGYTF. The CDR3 DNA reads as TGTGCCTGGAAATATTCGTCAGGGGTCGGCTACACCTTC. The V and J genes are TRBV30 and TRBJ1-2; tentative D call: TRBD1 (6 bases). CDR3 length equals 13 residues. CDR1 is GTSNPN, CDR2 SVGIG, per germline (reference sequence). V was trimmed by 4 bases and J by 8 bases, leaving 17 bases between them. The full variable domain, in which reference TRBV30 and TRBJ1-2 provide the parts outside the CDR3, is SQTIHQWPATLVQPVGSPLSLECTVEGTSNPNLYWYRQAAGRGLQLLFYSVGIGQISSEVPQNLSASRPQDRQFILSSKKLLLSDSGFYLCAWKYSSGVGYTFGSGTRLTVV.

V is TRBV28 and J is TRBJ1-2; no firm D call. V shed 7 bases and J shed 3 bases, with 15 bases lying between them. The germline V gene encodes CDR1 MDHEN and CDR2 SYDVKM. The CDR3 loop spans 14 amino acids. The CDR3 DNA follows: TGTGCCAGCACCACAAACGGGGAGCACTATGGCTACACCTTC. As protein: CASTTNGEHYGYTF.

The chain uses TRBV5-1 and TRBJ1-4; D is unclear. There are 14 residues in the CDR3. Germline V gives CDR1 SGHRS, CDR2 YFSETQ. Trimming removed 0 bases from V and 4 bases from J, with 7 bases in between. CDR3 loop: CASSLDGRNEKLFF. In nucleotides, the CDR3 is TGCGCCAGCAGCTTGGACGGTCGTAATGAAAAACTGTTTTTT. The full variable domain, completed using reference TRBV5-1 and TRBJ1-4, is KAGVTQTPRYLIKTRGQQVTLSCSPISGHRSVSWYQQTPGQGLQFLFEYFSETQRNKGNFPGRFSGRQFSNSRSEMNVSTLELGDSALYLCASSLDGRNEKLFFGSGTQLSVL.

The chain uses TRBV25-1 and TRBJ1-1; no firm D call. Germline V CDR1 and CDR2: MGHDK, SYGVNS. This CDR3 is built from 15 residues. Trimming took 1 base from V and 2 from J, leaving 11 bases between them. CDR3 bases: TGTGCCAGCAGTGAATCCCCCGGGGTAAACACTGAAGCTTTCTTT. Translated, it gives CASSESPGVNTEAFF.

The chain uses TRBV21-1 and TRBJ2-1; the table gives TRBD2 as D, unverified against the DNA. TRBV21-1 is described as a pseudogene. The CDR3 has 20 amino acids. The CDR3 DNA sequence: TGTGCCAGCAGCCCCGGCAGACTAGCGGGAGTCTATATCCTCTACAATGAGCAGTTCTTC. As protein: CASSPGRLAGVYILYNEQFF.

Only a few counts were recorded for this clone. DNA of the CDR3: TGTGCCTGGAGTGTGGGGAACAGGGGTAGCACAGATACGCAGTATTTT. Protein product: CAWSVGNRGSTDTQYF. The chain is built from TRBV30 and TRBJ2-3; 7 bases are shared with TRBD1. V trimming: 0 bases; J trimming: 0 bases; junction bases outside the gene matches: 6. The V gene's germline CDR1 is GTSNPN and CDR2 SVGIG (reference sequence). This CDR3 is built from 16 residues.

The CDR3 spells CASSFRGPRADTQYF. In nucleotides, the CDR3 is TGCGCCAGCAGCTTCAGGGGCCCTAGGGCAGATACGCAGTATTTT. The rearrangement links TRBV5-1 to TRBJ2-3, with a tentative D call TRBD1 (6 bases). The V gene's germline CDR1 is SGHRS and CDR2 YFSETQ. V dropped 2 bases and J dropped 4 bases, with 14 bases sitting between them. The CDR3 consists of 15 residues.

V gene TRBV15 combines with J gene TRBJ2-5; the D gene is possibly TRBD1 (6 bases). The length of the CDR3 is 14 residues. Germline-derived CDR1 and CDR2 are LNHNV and YYDKDF (reference sequence). The V and J ends lost 6 bases and 1 base respectively, with 12 bases between them. The CDR3 reads CATRAGDIQETQYF. The CDR3 DNA sequence: TGTGCCACCAGGGCAGGGGACATCCAAGAGACCCAGTACTTC.

This rearrangement joins TRBV4-2 to TRBJ1-1; 7 nucleotides match TRBD1. CDR1 LGHNA and CDR2 YNFKEQ come from the germline V gene. The CDR3 spans 15 residues. With 4 bases clipped from V and 1 base from J, the junction kept 6 bases outside the gene matches. The CDR3 region is CASSPVQGPNTEAFF. CDR3 DNA sequence: TGTGCCAGCAGCCCGGTACAGGGGCCGAACACTGAAGCTTTCTTT.

The sample holds one count of this clone. The chain joins TRBV7-6 to TRBJ2-3; TRBD2 matches 8 bases. V trimming: 2 bases; J trimming: 7 bases; junction bases outside the gene matches: 11. This CDR3 is built from 16 residues. Germline V gives CDR1 SGHVS, CDR2 FNYEAQ. This CDR3 is CASSLNYRTSLYTQYF. The CDR3 nucleotides read TGTGCCAGCAGCTTAAATTATCGGACTAGCCTTTATACGCAGTATTTT.

The chain couples TRBV29-1 to TRBJ1-2; the D is unclear. Germline V CDR1 and CDR2: SQVTM, ANQGSEA. The CDR3 has 11 amino acids. The V gene lost 5 bases and the J gene lost 6 bases, with 10 bases spanning the gap. CDR3 bases: TGCAGCGTTCTAACAGAAAATGGCTACACCTTC. As protein: CSVLTENGYTF.

The rearrangement joins TRBV18 to TRBJ2-1; D is unresolved. The CDR3 extends over 15 amino acids. CDR1 is KGHSH, CDR2 LQKENI, per germline. V lost 0 bases, J lost 7 bases, and 13 bases lay in between. The CDR3 region has the DNA TGTGCCAGCTCACCACCGGAGAAGGTGGGTAATGAGCAGTTCTTC. Its translation: CASSPPEKVGNEQFF. Variable domain in full (rest from reference TRBV18 and TRBJ2-1): NAGVMQNPRHLVRRRGQEARLRCSPMKGHSHVYWYRQLPEEGLKFMVYLQKENIIDESGMPKERFSAEFPKEGPSILRIQQVVRGDSAAYFCASSPPEKVGNEQFFGPGTRLTVL.

This chain connects TRBV28 to TRBJ2-1, with D maybe TRBD2 (6 bases). CDR3 length: 16 residues. The V and J ends lost 6 bases and 0 bases respectively, with 15 bases between them. Germline CDR1 is MDHEN and CDR2 is SYDVKM. CDR3 nucleotides: TGTGCCAGCAGCCCGCTCCGGGGGAGCTCCTACAATGAGCAGTTCTTC. As protein: CASSPLRGSSYNEQFF. Complete variable domain (other parts from reference TRBV28 and TRBJ2-1): DVKVTQSSRYLVKRTGEKVFLECVQDMDHENMFWYRQDPGLGLRLIYFSYDVKMKEKGDIPEGYSVSREKKERFSLILESASTNQTSMYLCASSPLRGSSYNEQFFGPGTRLTVL.

This clone has just a few counts. V is TRBV4-1 and J is TRBJ1-4, with 10 bases matching TRBD1. V shed 4 bases and J 8 bases; nucleotides not matched to a gene: 10. The CDR3 runs to 16 residues. Germline values: CDR1 MGHRA, CDR2 YSYEKL. The CDR3 DNA is TGCGCCAGCAGCCCTAGTCCGGGACAGGGGACGGAAAAACTGTTTTTT. Translated, it gives CASSPSPGQGTEKLFF.

The rearrangement joins TRBV2 to TRBJ2-1; 14 bases line up with TRBD2. J was trimmed by 14 bases and V by 6 bases; bases with no gene match: 6. Per germline, CDR1 SNHLY and CDR2 FYNNEI. The CDR3 extends over 13 amino acids. The DNA of the CDR3 is TGTGCCAGCAGACCGGGGACTAGCGGGAGAAAGTTCTTC. This sequence encodes CASRPGTSGRKFF.